The rows below give T cell receptor beta chains drawn from one sample of a study of radiation and T cells in renal cell carcinoma. Generated by immunoSEQ multiplex PCR, the TCRdb table keeps only in-frame clones and is missing some. The sample includes around 160,000 clones, about 88% of them seen just once. The sample was blood, taken from a patient whose treatment included radiotherapy and nephrectomy. The receptors derive from a woman aged 70 to 79 with renal cell carcinoma. Each CDR3 is given with its conserved first and last residue. D genes are given only for firm matches. Size is omitted from some rows. Given values are once, few, many or a class for expanded clones.

cdr3_nt cdr3_aa clone_size d_call j_call v_call
TGTGCCAGCAGGCTTTACAGCACCGGGGAGCTGTTTTTT CASRLYSTGELFF - - TRBJ2-2 TRBV6-5
TGTGCCAGCAGCCCGTTGGGACTAGCGGGGGGCCGAGTGACAGATACGCAGTATTTT CASSPLGLAGGRVTDTQYF - TRBD2 TRBJ2-3 TRBV7-3
TGTGCCAGCAGCGCCGGGACTAATCAGCCCCAGCATTTT CASSAGTNQPQHF - - TRBJ1-5 TRBV6-4
TGTGCCAGCAGTTATCCCGGGAGAGGTTCACCCCTCCACTTT CASSYPGRGSPLHF many - TRBJ1-6 TRBV27
TGTGCCAGCTCACCGGGACAGGGAATCTCTGGAAACACCATATATTTT CASSPGQGISGNTIYF - TRBD1 TRBJ1-3 TRBV18
TGTGCCAGCAGCTTGGAACAGGGGGTCAACGAGCAGTACTTC CASSLEQGVNEQYF - TRBD1 TRBJ2-7 TRBV5-5
TGTGCCAGCAGCGTAGAGGGGGCAGAGGCGTATGGCTACACCTTC CASSVEGAEAYGYTF once TRBD1 TRBJ1-2 TRBV9
TGTGCCAGCAACCCAGGGGGCCTGCATGAGCAGTTCTTC CASNPGGLHEQFF - TRBD1 TRBJ2-1 TRBV6-5
TGTGCCAGCAGCTCCTGGGGGAGCTCCTACAATGAGCAGTTCTTC CASSSWGSSYNEQFF - - TRBJ2-1 TRBV5-6
TGTGCCAGCAGTCGATCGACAGGGGTCATCCCACTCGGCCAGTACTTC CASSRSTGVIPLGQYF once TRBD1 TRBJ2-5 TRBV27
TGTGCCAGCCCGGGGACAGCTAACTATGGCTACACCTTC CASPGTANYGYTF - TRBD1 TRBJ1-2 TRBV6-1
TGTGCCAGCAGTAAAGCACAGGGGGCGCCTGGGGCCAACGTCCTGACTTTC CASSKAQGAPGANVLTF - TRBD1 TRBJ2-6 TRBV6-4
TGTGCCAGCAGCTTAGGTACTAGCGGGGGAGGAGAGACCCAGTACTTC CASSLGTSGGGETQYF - TRBD2 TRBJ2-5 TRBV13
TGTGCCACCAGCGGGGATTTAGAGACCCAGTACTTC CATSGDLETQYF once - TRBJ2-5 TRBV15
TGTGCCAGCAGTCCCCCGAGAGGTAATTCACCCCTCCACTTT CASSPPRGNSPLHF once - TRBJ1-6 TRBV28
TGCAGCGTCCTCACAGATGTAGTAGCTTTCTTT CSVLTDVVAFF - - TRBJ1-1 TRBV29-1
TGTGCCAGCAGTTCTCCGACAGGGTCCTACAATGAGCAGTTCTTC CASSSPTGSYNEQFF - TRBD1 TRBJ2-1 TRBV2
TGTGCCAGCAGCCCCACTAGCGGGGGAGCAGATACGCAGTATTTT CASSPTSGGADTQYF - TRBD2 TRBJ2-3 TRBV11-2
TGTGCCACCCTCCGGCAGGGCCCAATGAACACTGAAGCTTTCTTT CATLRQGPMNTEAFF - - TRBJ1-1 TRBV2
TGTGCCAGCAGGAACGGGGGGGCTCTCACCGGGGAGCTGTTTTTT CASRNGGALTGELFF - TRBD2 TRBJ2-2 TRBV6-6
TGTGCCAGCAGTGTTTCTTCAGGGGTTCGAATCCATGGCTACACCTTC CASSVSSGVRIHGYTF - - TRBJ1-2 TRBV6-1
TGTGCCAGCAGCTACGGACTAGCGGACTCCTACAATGAGCAGTTCTTC CASSYGLADSYNEQFF - TRBD2 TRBJ2-1 TRBV5-4
TGTGCCAGCAGCCCCTACAGGAACTATGGCTACACCTTC CASSPYRNYGYTF - - TRBJ1-2 TRBV5-6
TGCGCCAGCAGCTTAGGGCCGGGGGATGGAAACACCATATATTTT CASSLGPGDGNTIYF - - TRBJ1-3 TRBV5-1
TGTGCCAGCACTGGGACAGGCTACGAGCAGTACTTC CASTGTGYEQYF - TRBD1 TRBJ2-7 TRBV6-1
TGTGCCAGCAGCTTACACTCGGCTAGCGGTTTGCCCGGGGAGCTGTTTTTT CASSLHSASGLPGELFF once TRBD2 TRBJ2-2 TRBV7-2
TGTGCCAGCAGTTCGCCGGGGGGGCCTACCTACGAGCAGTACTTC CASSSPGGPTYEQYF - TRBD2 TRBJ2-7 TRBV28
TGTGCCAGCAGCTCCCTATCCTCTTATGATACGCAGTATTTT CASSSLSSYDTQYF - - TRBJ2-3 TRBV7-2
TGTGCCAGCAGCGCCCAACAGGGTTTCGGCGGCTACACCTTC CASSAQQGFGGYTF - - TRBJ1-2 TRBV9
TGTGCCTGGACCTTGGGTGTACCTGAAGCTTTCTTT CAWTLGVPEAFF few - TRBJ1-1 TRBV30
TGCGCCAGCAGCCAAGTCGAGGGAAACACCGGGGAGCTGTTTTTT CASSQVEGNTGELFF - - TRBJ2-2 TRBV4-3
TGTGCCAGCAGTACCCCGGGAGGCCGATCTAGCACAGATACGCAGTATTTT CASSTPGGRSSTDTQYF - TRBD2 TRBJ2-3 TRBV2
TGTGCCAGCAGCTTAGGACGGGGAGTTCAAGCTTTCTTT CASSLGRGVQAFF - - TRBJ1-1 TRBV7-2
TGCGCCAGCAGTCAACCCCCGGGCCTCAAGGGCTATGGCTACACCTTC CASSQPPGLKGYGYTF - - TRBJ1-2 TRBV23-1
TGTGCCAGCAGCTTAGGGGGCGGCGAGCAGTTCTTC CASSLGGGEQFF - - TRBJ2-1 TRBV7-2
TGTGCCAGCAGGGCCAGCGGGGGGCCTCCTACGACGCAGTACTTC CASRASGGPPTTQYF - TRBD2 TRBJ2-7 TRBV6-5
TGTGCCAGCAGCCTAGGACTAGCGGGGGGTTGGCAAGAGACCCAGTACTTC CASSLGLAGGWQETQYF - TRBD2 TRBJ2-5 TRBV7-8
TGTGCCAGCAGCATGGACAGGGGGCACGGAAACACCATATATTTT CASSMDRGHGNTIYF - TRBD1 TRBJ1-3 TRBV27
TGTGCCAGCAGCTCCTCGGACAGGGGGCAAGGCTACACCTTC CASSSSDRGQGYTF - TRBD1 TRBJ1-2 TRBV7-3
TGTGCCAGCAGCTTCGGGGACAGGGGTGGTGAAAAACTGTTTTTT CASSFGDRGGEKLFF - TRBD1 TRBJ1-4 TRBV7-9
TGTGCCAGCAGACCCCTAACGGGGGACGTTTACAATGAGCAGTTCTTC CASRPLTGDVYNEQFF - - TRBJ2-1 TRBV14
TGTGCCAGCAGCTTGGTGACAAACCAAGAGACCCAGTACTTC CASSLVTNQETQYF - - TRBJ2-5 TRBV5-4
TGTGCCAGCAGCTCAGTCCAATTTACAGGGGTCGAGCAGTACTTC CASSSVQFTGVEQYF once TRBD1 TRBJ2-7 TRBV7-8
TGTGCCTGGGGGATGGCCATGGACACCATATATTTT CAWGMAMDTIYF - - TRBJ1-3 TRBV30
TGCGCCAGCAGCACGGACAGGCGGAACACTGAAGCTTTCTTT CASSTDRRNTEAFF - TRBD1 TRBJ1-1 TRBV5-1
TGTGCCAGCAGCTCGGAGATACCCGTCTATGGCTACACCTTC CASSSEIPVYGYTF - - TRBJ1-2 TRBV9
TGTGCCACCAGCAGGGCAACAGGGGTTTCAGATCAGCCCCAGCATTTT CATSRATGVSDQPQHF - TRBD1 TRBJ1-5 TRBV15
TGTGCCAGCAGCTCGGGGGGGCCCGTTGATACGCAGTATTTT CASSSGGPVDTQYF - TRBD2 TRBJ2-3 TRBV7-8
TGTGCCAGTCGGCGGCAGGGTTACACAGATACGCAGTATTTT CASRRQGYTDTQYF - - TRBJ2-3 TRBV6-5